The present T cell receptor beta chain was sequenced within a study of blood T cells in healthy people across ages. Study-level findings and limits: Unsorted PBMC input precluded a conclusive naive versus antigen-experienced comparison.

For the second PCR, which ran for about 7 to 11 cycles, a sample-barcoded 5' primer and a J-beta primer mix were used. TCRdb passed the 5' RACE reads through MiXCR, listing each CDR3 protein once. The sample holds approximately 680,000 distinct CDR3 sequences, roughly 32% seen once. Concerning this clonotype itself: Antigen: not known. Germline and junction disagree at one end, which may indicate a read error.

The CDR3 is made up of 13 amino acids. Material: blood. This sequence was found in a woman of 80 years or more in good health. The V gene is TRBV12-3 or TRBV12-4, the J gene TRBJ1-1; the D gene is possibly TRBD1 (6 bases). CDR3 loop: CASRRTGHTEAFF. CDR3 sequence (DNA): TGTGCCAGCAGAAGAACAGGGCACACCGAAGCTTTCTTT.